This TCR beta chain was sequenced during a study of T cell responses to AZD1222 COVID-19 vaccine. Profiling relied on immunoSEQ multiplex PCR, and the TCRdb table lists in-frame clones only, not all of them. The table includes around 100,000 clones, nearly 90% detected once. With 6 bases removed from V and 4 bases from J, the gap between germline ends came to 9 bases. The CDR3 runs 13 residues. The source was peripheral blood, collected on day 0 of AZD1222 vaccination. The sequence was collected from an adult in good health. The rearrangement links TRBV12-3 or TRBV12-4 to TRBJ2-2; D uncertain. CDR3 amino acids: CASRGFGTGELFF. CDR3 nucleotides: TGTGCCAGCAGGGGCTTCGGCACCGGGGAGCTGTTTTTT.